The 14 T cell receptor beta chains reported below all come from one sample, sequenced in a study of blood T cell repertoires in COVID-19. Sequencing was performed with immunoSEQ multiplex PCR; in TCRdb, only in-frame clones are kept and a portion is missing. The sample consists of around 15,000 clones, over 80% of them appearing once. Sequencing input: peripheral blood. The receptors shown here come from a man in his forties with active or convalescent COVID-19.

The CDR3: CASSLALRGGRYGYTF. The CDR3 DNA follows: TGTGCCAGCAGCTTGGCTCTGAGGGGAGGACGCTATGGCTACACCTTC. This chain joins TRBV5-5 and TRBJ1-2; TRBD1 might be the D (5 bases). The length of the CDR3 is 16 residues. V lost 0 bases and J lost 4, with 16 bases in between. The germline V gene has CDR1 SGHKS and CDR2 YYEKEE (reference sequence).

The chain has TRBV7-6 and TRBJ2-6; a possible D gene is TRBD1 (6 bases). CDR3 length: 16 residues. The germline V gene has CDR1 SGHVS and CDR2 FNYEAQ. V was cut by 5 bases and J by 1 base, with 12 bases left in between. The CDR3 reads CASSPRTASGANVLTF. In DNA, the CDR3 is TGTGCCAGCAGCCCCAGGACAGCATCTGGGGCCAACGTCCTGACTTTC.

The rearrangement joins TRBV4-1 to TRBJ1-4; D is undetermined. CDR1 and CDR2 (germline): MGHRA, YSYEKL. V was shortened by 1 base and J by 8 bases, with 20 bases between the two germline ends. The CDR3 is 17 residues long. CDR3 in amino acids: CASSQGTGERSREKLFF. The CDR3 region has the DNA TGCGCCAGCAGCCAAGGGACCGGGGAAAGATCGCGCGAAAAACTGTTTTTT.

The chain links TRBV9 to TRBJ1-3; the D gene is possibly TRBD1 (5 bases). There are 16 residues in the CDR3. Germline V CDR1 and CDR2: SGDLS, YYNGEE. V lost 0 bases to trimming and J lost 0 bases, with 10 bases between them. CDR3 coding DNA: TGTGCCAGCAGCGTAGAGGGGCTGCGCTCTGGAAACACCATATATTTT. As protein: CASSVEGLRSGNTIYF.

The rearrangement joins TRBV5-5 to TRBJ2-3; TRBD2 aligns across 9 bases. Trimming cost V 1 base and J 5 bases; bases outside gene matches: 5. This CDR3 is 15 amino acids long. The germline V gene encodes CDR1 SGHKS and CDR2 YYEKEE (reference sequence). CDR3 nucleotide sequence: TGTGCCAGCAGCTTGACCCTAGCGGGGATAGATACGCAGTATTTT. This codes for CASSLTLAGIDTQYF. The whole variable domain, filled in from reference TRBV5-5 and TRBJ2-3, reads DAGVTQSPTHLIKTRGQQVTLRCSPISGHKSVSWYQQVLGQGPQFIFQYYEKEERGRGNFPDRFSARQFPNYSSELNVNALLLGDSALYLCASSLTLAGIDTQYFGPGTRLTVL.

CDR3 in DNA: TGTGCCACCTCCCAGGCGCTCGACGAAGATACGCAGTATTTT. This sequence encodes CATSQALDEDTQYF. The J gene is TRBJ2-3, the V gene TRBV24-1; D gene ambiguous. The V end lost 9 bases, the J end lost 5 bases, and 17 bases lay between the germline ends. Per germline, CDR1 KGHDR and CDR2 SFDVKD. The CDR3 extends over 14 amino acids.

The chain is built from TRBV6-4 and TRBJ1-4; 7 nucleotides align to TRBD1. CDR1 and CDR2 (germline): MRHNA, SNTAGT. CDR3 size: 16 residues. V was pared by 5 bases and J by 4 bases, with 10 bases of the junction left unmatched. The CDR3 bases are TGTGCCAGCAGTCCACGTGGGGGACAGATTAATGAAAAACTGTTTTTT. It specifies CASSPRGGQINEKLFF.

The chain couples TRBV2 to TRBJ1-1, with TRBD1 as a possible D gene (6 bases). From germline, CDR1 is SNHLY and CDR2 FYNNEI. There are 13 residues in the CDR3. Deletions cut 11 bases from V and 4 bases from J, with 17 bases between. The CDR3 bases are TGTGCCCTCGATAGGGGGTCTGGCACTGAAGCTTTCTTT. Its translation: CALDRGSGTEAFF.

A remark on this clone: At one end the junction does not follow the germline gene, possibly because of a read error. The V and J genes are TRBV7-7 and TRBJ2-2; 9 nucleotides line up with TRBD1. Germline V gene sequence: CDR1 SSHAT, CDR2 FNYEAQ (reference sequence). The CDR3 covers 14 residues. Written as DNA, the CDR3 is TGTGCTAGCAGTCGGACAGGGGTGGACGGGGAGCTGTTTTTT. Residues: CASSRTGVDGELFF.

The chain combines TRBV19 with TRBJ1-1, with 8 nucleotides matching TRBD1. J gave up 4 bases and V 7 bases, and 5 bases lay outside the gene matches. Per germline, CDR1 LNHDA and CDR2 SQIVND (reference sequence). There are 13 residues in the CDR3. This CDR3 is CASKPGGFTEAFF. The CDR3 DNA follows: TGTGCCAGTAAGCCAGGGGGCTTCACTGAAGCTTTCTTT.

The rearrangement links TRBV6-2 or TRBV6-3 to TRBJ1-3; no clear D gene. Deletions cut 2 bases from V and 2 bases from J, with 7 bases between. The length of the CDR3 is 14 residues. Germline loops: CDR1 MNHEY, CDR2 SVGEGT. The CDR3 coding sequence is TGTGCCAGCAGTTACGGCAGGCCTGGAAACACCATATATTTT. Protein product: CASSYGRPGNTIYF.

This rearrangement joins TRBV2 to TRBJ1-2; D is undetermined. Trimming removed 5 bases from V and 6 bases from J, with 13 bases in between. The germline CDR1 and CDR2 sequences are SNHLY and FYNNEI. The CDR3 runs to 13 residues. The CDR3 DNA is TGTGCCAGCAGTACAAGAGGGAGCGATGGCTACACCTTC. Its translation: CASSTRGSDGYTF.

The CDR3 DNA is TGTGCCAGCAGCGGCCAGGACAGGGCCAGGGGGTCACCCCTCCACTTT. Translation gives CASSGQDRARGSPLHF. The rearrangement links TRBV9 to TRBJ1-6; 8 bases fit TRBD1. Germline V gene data show CDR1 as SGDLS and CDR2 as YYNGEE. The J segment lost 10 bases and the V segment lost 3 bases, leaving 12 bases of the junction unmatched. The CDR3 is made up of 16 amino acids.

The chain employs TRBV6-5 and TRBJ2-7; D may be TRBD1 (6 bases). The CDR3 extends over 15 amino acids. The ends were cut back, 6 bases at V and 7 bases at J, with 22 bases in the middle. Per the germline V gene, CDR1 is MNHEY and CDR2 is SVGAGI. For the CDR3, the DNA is TGTGCCAGCAGGCCACAGGGCAGGCCGACCGGGGAGCAGTACTTC. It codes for CASRPQGRPTGEQYF.